This T cell receptor (beta chain) came from a study of read filtering for tumor transcriptome and immune sequencing. Study-level background: R-ISS stage counts were 8 or 9 for I, roughly 16 for II, 6 or 7 for III.

This library used approximately 0.4 ug RNA and molecular barcoded adaptors spanning alpha/delta and beta/gamma chains. TCRdb re-derived calls from the reads in MiXCR, one entry per CDR3 protein. Among 65,000 or so distinct CDR3 sequences, around 20% were seen once, and the ten largest hold roughly 11%. Study-level points and caveats: Roughly 79% of IR-seq clonotypes had one read, totaling around 3.5% of reads; RNA-seq: roughly 76% and 46%. This fraction held mixed bone marrow immune cells after CD138-negative sorting.

This clonotype was seen at least ten times. Its target is unknown. This CDR3 is built from 19 residues. The trim removed 7 bases at V and 4 bases at J, leaving 18 bases unmatched. CDR1 and CDR2 (germline): MNHEY, SVGEGT. The chain couples TRBV6-2 or TRBV6-3 to TRBJ2-6; 8 bases are a match to TRBD2. This TCR derives from a donor at least 40 years old with multiple myeloma. The sequenced sample consisted of a population of CD138-negative cells sorted from bone marrow. For the CDR3, the DNA is TGTGCCAGCAACAAAATGATCCCTAGCGGGCCGAGAGGGGCCAACGTCCTGACTTTC. Protein sequence: CASNKMIPSGPRGANVLTF.